The entry below describes one T cell receptor (beta chain). Its antigen is undetermined. The sample originates from a study of cytomegalovirus exposure and HLA in healthy donors. Study information: Unique TCRs numbering roughly 85 million, obtained from HLA-typed donors, made up an early data release. Out of 300 to 500 genotyped donors, roughly 83% belonged to the Caucasian-associated ancestry cluster.

Researchers ran the PCR with 60 Vbeta and 13 Jbeta primers. Using immunoSEQ multiplex PCR, the repertoire was profiled, and TCRdb retains in-frame clones only, with some absent. The table includes under 130,000 clones, 75% to 90% detected once. Germline V lookup: CDR1 SNHLY, CDR2 FYNNEI. V shed 5 bases, J shed 5 bases, and the junction held 12 bases outside the gene matches. The CDR3 is 17 residues long. The study, taken as a whole, reports: DRB1 showed the most TCR associations and HLA-C the fewest in a later analysis, as rates varied by HLA locus.

Each donor was nominally healthy when sampled (though unrecorded immune exposures were likely). The sequencing sample was made of PBMCs. The chain carries TRBV2 and TRBJ1-5, with 10 nucleotides matching TRBD1. The sequence came from a man aged 25 to 40 in good health and CMV-seropositive. This CDR3 is CASSPGQGYDFYQPQHF. CDR3 in DNA: TGTGCCAGCAGTCCGGGACAGGGGTACGATTTTTATCAGCCCCAGCATTTT.